This T cell receptor beta chain was recovered during a study of T cell responses to AZD1222 COVID-19 vaccine. This clone has just a few counts. Germline V CDR1 and CDR2: LNHDA, SQIVND (reference sequence). This CDR3 spans 11 amino acids. With 11 bases removed from V and 7 bases from J, the gap between germline ends came to 12 bases. Assay used: immunoSEQ multiplex PCR; TCRdb lists only in-frame clones, some missing. There are around 60,000 clones in the sample; 80% to 95% occur only once, and about 5.7% lies in the top ten. The specimen was peripheral blood, collected 28 days after the second dose of the MenACWY control vaccine. The TCR sequence derives from an adult who received the MenACWY meningococcal vaccine as a control. This sequence joins TRBV19 and TRBJ1-5, with D possibly being TRBD1 (6 bases). CDR3 coding DNA: TGTGCCCTCGGGGGCGAGCAGCCCCAGCATTTT. Translated: CALGGEQPQHF.